Below are 30 T cell receptor beta chains sequenced from a single sample in a study of shared clonotypes between healthy human individuals. TCRdb's table, derived via immunoSEQ multiplex PCR, lists solely in-frame clones and lacks some. The repertoire holds 2 million to 2.5 million clones, with about 94% as singletons. Cells designated naive CD8 were CD45RO-negative and were positively selected for CCR7, with terminally differentiated effector memory CD45RA+ cells excluded. The sample taken for sequencing was naive CD8+ T cells sorted from blood. These receptor sequences come from a man between 18 and 29 years old in good health.

The rearrangement uses TRBV28 and TRBJ2-7, with TRBD1 as a possible D gene (6 bases). From germline, CDR1 is MDHEN and CDR2 SYDVKM. This CDR3 is 17 amino acids long. V dropped 4 bases and J dropped 4 bases, with 23 bases sitting between them. The CDR3 here is CASSSPGQTRGSYEQYF. As DNA, the CDR3 is TGTGCCAGCAGTTCCCCTGGACAGACTCGGGGCTCATACGAGCAGTACTTC.

This CDR3 reads CASSLRTITNTGELFF. The CDR3, as DNA: TGTGCCAGCAGCTTAAGGACTATAACGAACACCGGGGAGCTGTTTTTT. The chain joins TRBV28 to TRBJ2-2; a possible D gene is TRBD2 (6 bases). CDR1 is MDHEN and CDR2 is SYDVKM in the germline V gene. The V and J ends lost 6 bases and 0 bases respectively, with 14 bases between them. CDR3 length: 16 amino acids.

V is TRBV4-3 and J is TRBJ2-7; TRBD2 is a possible D gene (5 bases). The ends were cut back, 3 bases at V and 3 bases at J, with 15 bases in the middle. CDR3 length equals 15 residues. Per the germline V gene, CDR1 is LGHNA and CDR2 is YSLEER. The CDR3 region has the DNA TGCGCCAGCAGCCAGTACCGTGAGGGCGGCTACGAGCAGTACTTC. Encoded protein: CASSQYREGGYEQYF.

Comment on this clone: Other DNA sequences from this sample encode an identical CDR3 as well. The chain recombines TRBV4-3 with TRBJ2-7, with 9 bases matching TRBD1. Germline V gives CDR1 LGHNA, CDR2 YSLEER. Germline trimming cut 0 bases from V and 1 base from J; bases unmatched to any gene: 4. The CDR3 runs to 16 residues. CDR3 protein: CASSQDPGTGSYEQYF. DNA of the CDR3: TGCGCCAGCAGCCAAGATCCCGGGACAGGGTCCTACGAGCAGTACTTC.

CDR3 loop: CASSYSRAGGTGELFF. Here the CDR3 DNA reads TGTGCCAGCAGTTACTCTCGAGCGGGGGGTACCGGGGAGCTGTTTTTT. V is TRBV6-6 and J is TRBJ2-2; 9 nucleotides match TRBD2. The ends lost 0 bases at V and 5 bases at J; junction bases unmatched: 4. CDR3 length: 16 residues. The germline V gene has CDR1 MNHNY and CDR2 SVGAGI (reference sequence).

V and J are TRBV9 and TRBJ1-1; D is undetermined. This CDR3 is built from 12 residues. Germline CDR1 SGDLS, CDR2 YYNGEE. V lost 4 bases, J lost 5 bases, and 9 bases lay in between. This CDR3 is CASSRSGTEAFF. For the CDR3, the DNA is TGTGCCAGCAGCCGTAGTGGGACTGAAGCTTTCTTT.

V gene TRBV9 combines with J gene TRBJ1-3; 8 nucleotides align to TRBD1. V lost 3 bases and J lost 8; bases outside the gene matches: 13. CDR3 length: 16 residues. Per the germline V gene, CDR1 is SGDLS and CDR2 is YYNGEE. CDR3 DNA sequence: TGTGCCAGCAGCGCCGGACAGGGAGCTAGTGTGTACACCATATATTTT. Its protein is CASSAGQGASVYTIYF. Full variable domain (missing parts from reference TRBV9 and TRBJ1-3): DSGVTQTPKHLITATGQRVTLRCSPRSGDLSVYWYQQSLDQGLQFLIQYYNGEERAKGNILERFSAQQFPDLHSELNLSSLELGDSALYFCASSAGQGASVYTIYFGEGSWLTVV.

The chain recombines TRBV13 with TRBJ2-7, with no clear D. The ends were cut back, 1 base at V and 0 bases at J, with 4 bases in the middle. CDR1 and CDR2 (germline): PRHDT, FYEKMQ (reference sequence). This CDR3 contains 13 residues. The CDR3 reads CASSLDDSYEQYF. The CDR3 nucleotides are TGTGCCAGCAGCTTAGATGACTCCTACGAGCAGTACTTC.

The CDR3 nucleotides are TGTGCCAGCAGCGTTTTCGGGAACGGGGTCGGCGAGCAGTACTTC. It translates to CASSVFGNGVGEQYF. The rearrangement links TRBV6-1 to TRBJ2-7; weak D call: TRBD2 (5 bases). Deletions cut 6 bases from V and 6 bases from J, with 21 bases between. This CDR3 is 15 amino acids long. The germline CDR1 and CDR2 sequences are MNHNS and SASEGT.

The chain links TRBV7-9 to TRBJ1-1; 11 positions agree with TRBD1. This CDR3 is built from 12 residues. V gave up 10 bases and J gave up 7 bases; unmatched junction bases: 5. Per germline, CDR1 SEHNR and CDR2 FQNEAQ (reference sequence). This chain's CDR3 is CAIRDRGVEAFF. CDR3 nucleotides: TGTGCCATCCGGGACAGGGGGGTTGAAGCTTTCTTT.

V and J are TRBV25-1 and TRBJ2-1; D remains ambiguous. V lost 1 base and J lost 6, with 7 bases in between. CDR1 is MGHDK, CDR2 SYGVNS, per germline. This CDR3 contains 13 residues. The DNA of the CDR3 is TGTGCCAGCAGTGAATTCAGTCTCAATGAGCAGTTCTTC. It specifies CASSEFSLNEQFF.

The V and J genes are TRBV14 and TRBJ1-1; no reliable D call. The V end lost 2 bases, the J end lost 6 bases, and 13 bases lay between the germline ends. Germline CDR1 SGHDN, CDR2 FVKESK. The CDR3 runs 14 residues. The CDR3 region has the DNA TGTGCCAGCAGCCAATTCCGAGGGCTAGCTGAAGCTTTCTTT. It encodes CASSQFRGLAEAFF.

The CDR3 coding sequence is TGTGCCATCAGTGGGTCTAGCGGGGACTACGAGCAGTACTTC. Translating it yields CAISGSSGDYEQYF. The chain has TRBV10-3 and TRBJ2-7; TRBD2 agrees at 9 bases. Germline-derived CDR1 and CDR2 are ENHRY and SYGVKD. J was trimmed by 3 bases and V by 4 bases; bases with no gene match: 4. The CDR3 has 14 residues.

A single count supports this clone. Within the sample, other DNA sequences also encode this same CDR3. The chain couples TRBV5-1 to TRBJ2-1; 8 nucleotides agree with TRBD2. Germline trimming cut 1 base from V and 8 bases from J; bases unmatched to any gene: 8. CDR3 size: 15 residues. In germline, CDR1 is SGHRS, CDR2 YFSETQ. The CDR3: CASSLLVAGRDEQFF. Written as DNA, the CDR3 is TGCGCCAGCAGCTTGTTGGTAGCGGGGCGGGATGAGCAGTTCTTC.

As concerns this clone: The sample has other DNA sequences that encode this CDR3 too. The chain couples TRBV19 to TRBJ1-2; no definite D call. CDR1 is LNHDA and CDR2 is SQIVND in the germline V gene (reference sequence). The germline V and J ends were trimmed by 1 base and 1 base, with 4 bases remaining between them. The CDR3 runs 13 residues. The CDR3 bases are TGTGCCAGTAGTATAGGAGTTAACTATGGCTACACCTTC. It encodes CASSIGVNYGYTF.

The chain recombines TRBV9 with TRBJ2-3; D is possibly TRBD1 or TRBD2 (6 bases each). The germline V and J ends were trimmed by 4 bases and 2 bases, with 14 bases remaining between them. The CDR3 covers 15 residues. Germline-derived CDR1 and CDR2 are SGDLS and YYNGEE. The CDR3 sequence is CASSPVGGTTDTQYF. For the CDR3, the DNA is TGTGCCAGCAGCCCAGTAGGGGGGACCACAGATACGCAGTATTTT. Full variable domain (rest looked up from reference TRBV9 and TRBJ2-3): DSGVTQTPKHLITATGQRVTLRCSPRSGDLSVYWYQQSLDQGLQFLIQYYNGEERAKGNILERFSAQQFPDLHSELNLSSLELGDSALYFCASSPVGGTTDTQYFGPGTRLTVL.

Concerning this clone: Other DNA sequences of this sample code for an identical CDR3. V gene TRBV19 combines with J gene TRBJ1-5; D is unclear. The CDR3 runs to 13 residues. Trimming left V 3 bases short and J 7 bases short, with 10 bases between. Germline-derived CDR1 and CDR2 are LNHDA and SQIVND (reference sequence). This chain's CDR3 is CASSIDLEQPQHF. The DNA for the CDR3 is TGTGCCAGTAGTATTGACTTAGAACAGCCCCAGCATTTT. The full variable domain, in which reference TRBV19 and TRBJ1-5 provide the parts outside the CDR3, is DGGITQSPKYLFRKEGQNVTLSCEQNLNHDAMYWYRQDPGQGLRLIYYSQIVNDFQKGDIAEGYSVSREKKESFPLTVTSAQKNPTAFYLCASSIDLEQPQHFGDGTRLSIL.

The V call is TRBV2, the J call TRBJ1-2, with a tentative D call TRBD1 (6 bases). Germline V gives CDR1 SNHLY, CDR2 FYNNEI. This CDR3 region has 11 residues. V lost 10 bases and J lost 6, with 12 bases in between. CDR3 in amino acids: CATRTVDGYTF. The CDR3 nucleotides are TGTGCCACCCGGACAGTCGATGGCTACACCTTC.

This chain joins TRBV6-6 and TRBJ2-3, with a possible D match to TRBD2 (5 bases). In germline, CDR1 is MNHNY, CDR2 SVGAGI (reference sequence). Between the trimmed V and J ends, which lost 0 bases and 6 bases, there was a span of 7 bases. The CDR3 runs to 13 residues. The CDR3 nucleotides are TGTGCCAGCAGTTACTCGACGGGGGATACGCAGTATTTT. It is translated as CASSYSTGDTQYF.

This clone was recorded once. The rearrangement uses TRBV11-2 and TRBJ1-2; TRBD1 matches 9 bases. CDR1 and CDR2 (germline): SGHAT, FQNNGV. The V segment lost 0 bases and the J segment 2 bases; nucleotides outside the gene matches: 4. This CDR3 has 16 amino acids. DNA for the CDR3: TGTGCCAGCAGCTTAGAAACCGGGACAGGGAACTATGGCTACACCTTC. It codes for CASSLETGTGNYGYTF.

The J gene is TRBJ1-6, the V gene TRBV6-5; no definite D call. The CDR3 sequence is 15 residues long. Between the trimmed V and J ends, which lost 6 bases and 7 bases, there was a span of 16 bases. The germline V gene has CDR1 MNHEY and CDR2 SVGAGI. The CDR3 protein is CASSLRGERNSPLHF. The CDR3 DNA is TGTGCCAGCAGCCTGCGCGGAGAAAGGAATTCACCCCTCCACTTT.

The J gene is TRBJ2-7, the V gene TRBV30; 12 bases fit TRBD2. Looked up from germline, CDR1 is GTSNPN and CDR2 is SVGIG (reference sequence). The V and J ends lost 3 bases and 0 bases, in that order; junction bases with no gene match: 6. The CDR3 consists of 16 residues. CDR3 bases: TGTGCCTGGAGCAAACTGGGACTAGCGGGCTCCTACGAGCAGTACTTC. Its protein product is CAWSKLGLAGSYEQYF.

The chain links TRBV4-1 to TRBJ1-1; no firm D call. The ends were cut back, 0 bases at V and 1 base at J, with 6 bases in the middle. In germline, CDR1 is MGHRA, CDR2 YSYEKL. The CDR3 loop spans 14 amino acids. CDR3 coding DNA: TGCGCCAGCAGCCAAGATGTTACGAACACTGAAGCTTTCTTT. It codes for CASSQDVTNTEAFF.

V usage is TRBV13 and J usage is TRBJ2-5; D not resolved. The CDR3 totals 13 residues. Trimming took off 7 bases at V and 5 bases at J, with 14 bases between the two ends. CDR1 PRHDT and CDR2 FYEKMQ come from the germline V gene (reference sequence). The DNA for the CDR3 is TGTGCCAGCACCCACATCTCCCAGGAGACCCAGTACTTC. Protein: CASTHISQETQYF.

The chain employs TRBV7-9 and TRBJ1-1, with D uncertain. Germline lookup yields CDR1 SEHNR and CDR2 FQNEAQ (reference sequence). The CDR3 spans 13 residues. Trimming cost V 5 bases and J 0 bases, with 7 bases left between them. The CDR3 protein is CASSPVMNTEAFF. The DNA for the CDR3 is TGTGCCAGCAGCCCCGTGATGAACACTGAAGCTTTCTTT.

V usage is TRBV6-5 and J usage is TRBJ1-2; no clear D. The CDR3 is made up of 14 amino acids. V lost 0 bases to trimming and J lost 4 bases, with 9 bases between them. Germline V gene sequence: CDR1 MNHEY, CDR2 SVGAGI. As DNA, the CDR3 is TGTGCCAGCAGTTACTCGTCGCACCTCTATGGCTACACCTTC. It codes for CASSYSSHLYGYTF.

Comments on this clone: At one end the junction does not follow the germline gene, possibly because of a read error. The genes are TRBV5-1 and TRBJ2-1; TRBD1 is a possible D gene (6 bases). The germline gives CDR1 SGHRS, CDR2 YFSETQ. The CDR3 has 16 residues. DNA for the CDR3: TGCGCCAGCAGCTCCAACGACAGGAGCTCCGACAATGAGCAGTTCTTC. Translating gives CASSSNDRSSDNEQFF.

The gene calls are TRBV29-1 and TRBJ1-1; D is uncertain. The CDR3 has 16 amino acids. Per germline, CDR1 SQVTM and CDR2 ANQGSEA. V dropped 2 bases and J dropped 5 bases, with 21 bases sitting between them. The CDR3 nucleotides are TGCAGCGTTGAATTAAGAAGGCCAGTTTCGGATACTGAAGCTTTCTTT. It encodes CSVELRRPVSDTEAFF.

The chain joins TRBV5-6 to TRBJ2-7, with TRBD2 identical over 7 bases. Germline assignment: CDR1 SGHDT and CDR2 YYEEEE. The length of the CDR3 is 17 residues. The trim removed 3 bases at V and 3 bases at J, leaving 15 bases unmatched. CDR3 nucleotide sequence: TGTGCCAGCAGCTCATCCGGGGGACTAAATCGACGCTACGAGCAGTACTTC. This encodes CASSSSGGLNRRYEQYF.

V usage is TRBV11-2 and J usage is TRBJ2-3, with D maybe TRBD2 (6 bases). V was cut by 1 base and J by 2 bases, with 10 bases left in between. Per the germline V gene, CDR1 is SGHAT and CDR2 is FQNNGV. The CDR3 runs to 15 residues. The CDR3, as DNA: TGTGCCAGCAGCTTAGCCGGGAGAGACACAGATACGCAGTATTTT. Residues: CASSLAGRDTDTQYF.